This T cell receptor (beta chain) appears in the sequencing data of a study of identical twins. Overall study results and limits: Clonotypes of the beta chain that were abundant in cord blood carried fewer insertions (memory repertoires showed none). One should note that invariant MAIT and iNKT cells could partly confound zero-insertion analyses. The study drew conclusions from cross-sectional statistical analysis, not from following the same donors.

One entry per CDR3 protein, called by TCRdb with MiXCR from the 5' RACE reads. The profile covers some 300,000 distinct CDR3 sequences, with roughly 12% appearing a single time and approximately 7.9% taken by the ten largest. This CDR3 spans 12 amino acids. Germline values: CDR1 SNHLY, CDR2 FYNNEI. Trimming removed 9 bases from V and 6 bases from J, with 12 bases in between. The donors were all healthy and Caucasian. This clonotype has more than one count but fewer than ten. Its antigen is still unknown. These same records also appear under a second study, on yellow fever vaccine responses in identical twins.

The chain joins TRBV2 to TRBJ2-1; D tentatively fits TRBD1 or TRBD2 (5 bases each). The sample was CD8+ T cells sorted from blood. This TCR derives from a woman under 30 in good health. In DNA, the CDR3 is TGTGCCAGAACTTGGGGGTGCAATGAGCAGTTCTTC. It is translated as CARTWGCNEQFF.